Below, 8 T cell receptor beta chains from the same sample are listed, as sequenced in a study of blood T cell repertoires in COVID-19. Produced via immunoSEQ multiplex PCR; TCRdb's table is partial and in-frame only. The sample carries about 50,000 clones, approximately 85% recorded once. Source material: peripheral blood. All receptors come from a man in his sixties with acute or convalescent COVID-19.

V usage is TRBV3-1 (or the pseudogene TRBV3-2) and J usage is TRBJ1-6; D ambiguous. Germline V gives CDR1 LGHDT, CDR2 YNNKEL (reference sequence). V lost 0 bases and J 8 bases, leaving 11 bases between the germline ends. The CDR3 totals 15 residues. The CDR3 sequence: CASSQDYSPDSPLHF. The CDR3 region has the DNA TGTGCCAGCAGCCAAGATTATAGCCCTGATTCACCCCTCCACTTT.

This chain joins TRBV2 and TRBJ2-7; 9 bases agree with TRBD2. V lost 0 bases and J lost 7; bases outside the gene matches: 10. Germline V gene lookup returns CDR1 SNHLY and CDR2 FYNNEI. The CDR3 is 16 residues long. The CDR3 coding sequence is TGTGCCAGCAGTGAAGCGCTAGGGACTAGCCCGCGGGAGCAGTACTTC. It specifies CASSEALGTSPREQYF.

The V and J genes are TRBV28 and TRBJ2-7; 11 positions match TRBD2. Germline CDR1 reads MDHEN; CDR2 reads SYDVKM. The CDR3 is 17 residues long. Trimming removed 2 bases from V and 6 bases from J; junction bases left unmatched: 12. The CDR3 sequence is CASSLGVSSGRKGEQYF. In DNA form, the CDR3 reads TGTGCCAGCAGTTTAGGCGTGTCTAGCGGGAGGAAGGGCGAGCAGTACTTC.

The V and J genes are TRBV5-1 and TRBJ2-1; possibly TRBD2 for D (5 bases). The V gene lost 0 bases and the J gene lost 1 base, with 8 bases spanning the gap. The CDR3 is 15 amino acids. The germline gives CDR1 SGHRS, CDR2 YFSETQ. This CDR3 is CASSLAPGSYNEQFF. CDR3 coding DNA: TGCGCCAGCAGCTTGGCCCCGGGGTCCTACAATGAGCAGTTCTTC.

V gene TRBV9 combines with J gene TRBJ2-1; no clear D. The V end lost 4 bases, the J end lost 0 bases, and 5 bases lay between the germline ends. The CDR3 runs 13 residues. CDR1 and CDR2 (germline): SGDLS, YYNGEE. DNA for the CDR3: TGTGCCAGCAGCCTCAGCTCCTACAATGAGCAGTTCTTC. It yields the protein CASSLSSYNEQFF.

V and J are TRBV9 and TRBJ1-1; D call uncertain. Germline V gives CDR1 SGDLS, CDR2 YYNGEE. With 0 bases removed from V and 1 base from J, the gap between germline ends came to 7 bases. The CDR3 consists of 14 residues. The CDR3 here is CASSVAPRNTEAFF. The CDR3 DNA sequence: TGTGCCAGCAGCGTAGCGCCGCGGAACACTGAAGCTTTCTTT.

The chain combines TRBV19 with TRBJ2-2; tentative D call: TRBD2 (5 bases). The V gene lost 3 bases and the J gene lost 6 bases, with 14 bases spanning the gap. The CDR3 length is 15 residues. The germline gives CDR1 LNHDA, CDR2 SQIVND (reference sequence). CDR3 bases: TGTGCCAGTAGTATCCGGGCACCGCGGGCCGGGGAGCTGTTTTTT. Protein: CASSIRAPRAGELFF.

The chain couples TRBV4-1 to TRBJ2-1; D unclear. Trimming cost V 5 bases and J 10 bases, with 21 bases left between them. This CDR3 has 15 amino acids. Germline V gene data show CDR1 as MGHRA and CDR2 as YSYEKL. The CDR3 is CASSGFGMGRREQFF. Written as DNA, the CDR3 is TGCGCCAGCAGCGGTTTTGGAATGGGTAGGAGAGAGCAGTTCTTC.